This entry features one TCR beta chain sequence. Antigen specificity is unknown. This sample is part of a study of T cell repertoires in cytomegalovirus infection. Study-level information: Shared public TCR beta signatures pointed to both CMV infection and a matching HLA type.

TCRdb recomputed calls from the reads with MiXCR, one row per CDR3 protein. The data contain about 740,000 distinct CDR3 sequences, less than 40% of them singletons. CDR3 size: 16 residues. V lost 5 bases, J lost 1 base, and 14 bases lay in between. Germline lookup yields CDR1 MDHEN and CDR2 SYDVKM. Findings of the study overall: Adding up the frequency of public TCR beta families identified people who carried CMV plus the relevant HLA. HLA-C-restricted CMV clonotypes gave the most frequent clonotype in two of eight donors.

The chain links TRBV28 to TRBJ2-2; no firm D call. The sequencing input was PBMCs. This clonotype was obtained from a human donor in good health (CMV status not recorded). Some clones in this sample may be carry-over from other donors' samples. CDR3 residues: CASSPPPAGNTGELFF. The CDR3 DNA follows: TGTGCCAGCAGTCCCCCCCCGGCAGGGAACACCGGGGAGCTGTTTTTT.